Shown below are 31 T cell receptor beta chains from a single sample sequenced in a study of blood T cells in healthy people across ages. Alongside a J-beta primer mix, a sample-barcoded 5' primer served in a second PCR lasting about 7 to 11 cycles. One entry per CDR3 protein results from TCRdb running MiXCR on the 5' RACE reads. The sample includes 550,000 to 700,000 distinct CDR3 sequences, 25% to 30% of them seen just once. Material: blood. The receptor set was obtained from a woman aged 70 to 79 in good health.

This clonotype was observed a single time. This chain joins TRBV9 and TRBJ2-5; possible D gene TRBD1, 6 bases. Trimming removed 0 bases at V and 2 bases at J, with 8 bases between. The CDR3 consists of 14 residues. CDR1 is SGDLS, CDR2 YYNGEE, per germline. The CDR3 DNA reads TGTGCCAGCAGCGTAGGGACAGAACAAGAGACCCAGTACTTC. Amino acid sequence: CASSVGTEQETQYF.

This chain links TRBV7-3 with TRBJ2-5; D is unresolved. The CDR3 consists of 14 residues. Germline V gives CDR1 SGHTA, CDR2 FQGTGA. Trimming cost V 1 base and J 7 bases, with 13 bases left between them. Here the CDR3 reads CASSLSGEKGTQYF. DNA for the CDR3: TGTGCCAGCAGCTTAAGTGGGGAAAAAGGGACCCAGTACTTC. The entire variable domain, with the rest obtained from reference TRBV7-3 and TRBJ2-5, is as follows: GAGVSQTPSNKVTEKGKYVELRCDPISGHTALYWYRQSLGQGPEFLIYFQGTGAADDSGLPNDRFFAVRPEGSVSTLKIQRTERGDSAVYLCASSLSGEKGTQYFGPGTRLLVL.

This clonotype came up once. This chain connects TRBV20-1 to TRBJ2-3, with a weak D call TRBD2 (5 bases). CDR3 length equals 13 residues. Germline V gene sequence: CDR1 DFQATT, CDR2 SNEGSKA (reference sequence). V was trimmed by 3 bases and J by 1 base, leaving 8 bases between them. CDR3 in DNA: TGCAGTGCTAGTAGTAGCGGCACAGATACGCAGTATTTT. This sequence encodes CSASSSGTDTQYF.

This clonotype has more than one count but fewer than ten. This chain links TRBV7-2 with TRBJ2-3, with no clear D. This CDR3 has 13 amino acids. Trimming removed 8 bases at V and 9 bases at J, with 18 bases between. CDR1 and CDR2 (germline): SGHTA, FQGNSA. The CDR3 sequence: CASGLGGATTQYF. The CDR3 coding sequence is TGTGCCAGCGGTTTAGGCGGAGCAACCACGCAGTATTTT.

The genes are TRBV7-3 and TRBJ1-1; 9 bases fit TRBD1. There are 14 residues in the CDR3. With 4 bases clipped from V and 2 bases from J, the junction kept 2 bases outside the gene matches. CDR1 and CDR2 (germline): SGHTA, FQGTGA. The CDR3 loop reads CASSSTGGNTEAFF. The CDR3 region has the DNA TGTGCCAGCAGCTCTACAGGGGGCAACACTGAAGCTTTCTTT.

V usage is TRBV7-2 and J usage is TRBJ1-1; tentatively, D is TRBD1 (6 bases). The CDR3 loop spans 12 amino acids. CDR1 is SGHTA and CDR2 is FQGNSA in the germline V gene. With 5 bases removed from V and 7 bases from J, the gap between germline ends came to 11 bases. The CDR3 loop reads CTSSGGTYEAFF. Here the CDR3 DNA reads TGTACCAGCAGCGGGGGGACATATGAAGCTTTCTTT.

There are a few counts of this clonotype. V gene TRBV27 combines with J gene TRBJ2-5, with D possibly called TRBD1 or TRBD2 (6 bases each). The DNA matches TRBJ2-7 better at its end, which makes the J call doubtful. CDR1 and CDR2 (germline): MNHEY, SMNVEV (reference sequence). The CDR3 sequence is 14 residues long. CDR3 amino acids: CASSLETGRYEQYF. The CDR3 DNA reads TGTGCCAGCAGTTTAGAAACAGGGAGGTACGAGCAGTACTTC.

CDR3 sequence (DNA): TGTGCCAGCAGCCTCACCGGGACGGGGAACACTGAAGCTTTCTTT. Its protein is CASSLTGTGNTEAFF. V usage is TRBV7-2 and J usage is TRBJ1-1, with D perhaps matching TRBD1 (5 bases). The V gene lost 5 bases and the J gene lost 1 base, with 14 bases spanning the gap. This CDR3 contains 15 residues. Per the germline V gene, CDR1 is SGHTA and CDR2 is FQGNSA.

This clonotype was seen a handful of times. The chain carries TRBV4-3 and TRBJ1-2, with 10 bases that match TRBD1. The ends lost 2 bases at V and 4 bases at J; junction bases unmatched: 4. The CDR3 is made up of 15 amino acids. CDR1 is LGHNA and CDR2 is YSLEER in the germline V gene. CDR3 in amino acids: CASSQRDRGPYGYTF. CDR3 in DNA: TGCGCCAGCAGCCAAAGGGACAGGGGCCCCTATGGCTACACCTTC.

The chain recombines TRBV20-1 with TRBJ1-2; D unresolved. Trimming took off 2 bases at V and 4 bases at J, with 8 bases between the two ends. CDR1 is DFQATT, CDR2 SNEGSKA, per germline (reference sequence). The CDR3 length is 12 residues. This CDR3 reads CSARLGVYGYTF. CDR3 bases: TGCAGTGCTAGATTGGGTGTCTATGGCTACACCTTC.

The chain uses TRBV27 and TRBJ2-1; D gene ambiguous. The CDR3 length is 14 residues. CDR1 and CDR2 (germline): MNHEY, SMNVEV (reference sequence). V shed 3 bases and J shed 3 bases, with 9 bases lying between them. In DNA, the CDR3 is TGTGCCAGCAGTTTGCGGCAGGACTACAATGAGCAGTTCTTC. Translation: CASSLRQDYNEQFF.

The CDR3: CASSDPGTGDEKLFF. The CDR3, as DNA: TGTGCCAGCAGTGACCCCGGGACAGGGGACGAAAAACTGTTTTTT. V gene TRBV25-1 combines with J gene TRBJ1-4; TRBD1 matches 10 bases. With V trimmed by 3 bases and J by 8 bases, 6 bases remained unmatched. Germline lookup yields CDR1 MGHDK and CDR2 SYGVNS. This CDR3 has 15 amino acids.

This sequence joins TRBV28 and TRBJ2-5; possible D gene TRBD2, 5 bases. The J call may be in error: the DNA end matches TRBJ2-1 better. Germline V gene sequence: CDR1 MDHEN, CDR2 SYDVKM. CDR3 length equals 15 residues. Here the CDR3 DNA reads TGTGCCAGCAGTCCCCCGGGGTCCTCGAATAATGAGCAGTTCTTC. Translated, it gives CASSPPGSSNNEQFF.

The count of this clonotype is one. The V gene is TRBV5-1, the J gene TRBJ1-6; D uncertain. The CDR3 is 17 amino acids. V was shortened by 4 bases and J by 9 bases, with 23 bases between the two germline ends. CDR1 SGHRS and CDR2 YFSETQ come from the germline V gene. In DNA form, the CDR3 reads TGCGCCAGCAGCCCCTATGTCGGCGGGTTGAAAGGTTCACCCCTCCACTTT. Translated: CASSPYVGGLKGSPLHF. Drawing the rest from reference TRBV5-1 and TRBJ1-6, the complete variable domain is KAGVTQTPRYLIKTRGQQVTLSCSPISGHRSVSWYQQTPGQGLQFLFEYFSETQRNKGNFPGRFSGRQFSNSRSEMNVSTLELGDSALYLCASSPYVGGLKGSPLHFGNGTRLTVT.

V and J are TRBV19 and TRBJ1-2; possibly TRBD1 for D (5 bases). Trimming cost V 6 bases and J 5 bases, with 19 bases left between them. Germline CDR1 reads LNHDA; CDR2 reads SQIVND (reference sequence). CDR3 length equals 15 residues. The CDR3 bases are TGTGCCAGTAGCCTTCAAGGCAGGGTCAATTATGGCTACACCTTC. Amino acids: CASSLQGRVNYGYTF.

CDR3 coding DNA: TGTGCCAGCAGCTTAACAGGTCTAGCGGGGGGTAAAGGCGATACGCAGTATTTT. This codes for CASSLTGLAGGKGDTQYF. The gene calls are TRBV7-2 and TRBJ2-3, with 11 bases aligning to TRBD2. Trimming took 2 bases from V and 6 from J; bases not matched to a gene: 13. The CDR3 has 18 residues. Germline V gene data show CDR1 as SGHTA and CDR2 as FQGNSA.

The rearrangement joins TRBV6-2 or TRBV6-3 to TRBJ2-7, with 7 nucleotides matching TRBD1. CDR1 is MNHEY and CDR2 is SVGEGT in the germline V gene. With 7 bases clipped from V and 2 bases from J, the junction kept 5 bases outside the gene matches. This CDR3 region has 13 residues. CDR3 in amino acids: CASTQTGTYEQYF. In DNA, the CDR3 is TGTGCCAGCACCCAGACAGGGACCTACGAGCAGTACTTC.

The chain carries TRBV6-5 and TRBJ2-5, with TRBD2 identical over 9 bases. The J call is in doubt because the DNA end fits TRBJ2-1 better. The CDR3 totals 17 residues. Germline assignment: CDR1 MNHEY and CDR2 SVGAGI. CDR3 in DNA: TGTGCCAGCAGTTACCGGGCTAGCGGGGTCACCTACAATGAGCAGTTCTTC. Its protein is CASSYRASGVTYNEQFF.

The rearrangement joins TRBV20-1 to TRBJ2-1; 9 bases agree with TRBD1. The J call is doubtful: the DNA matches TRBJ2-7 better. The CDR3 is 16 amino acids. CDR1 is DFQATT and CDR2 is SNEGSKA in the germline V gene (reference sequence). CDR3 sequence reads: CSAKRTTGTGTYEQYF. The CDR3 DNA is TGCAGTGCAAAAAGAACAACCGGGACAGGGACCTACGAGCAGTACTTC.

This clonotype has a handful of counts. The chain employs TRBV7-9 and TRBJ2-5, with 7 nucleotides matching TRBD1. CDR1 SEHNR and CDR2 FQNEAQ come from the germline V gene (reference sequence). Germline trimming cut 5 bases from V and 4 bases from J; bases unmatched to any gene: 19. The CDR3 sequence is 18 residues long. The CDR3: CASSPSIIGWGTVETQYF. As DNA, the CDR3 is TGTGCCAGCAGCCCATCAATAATCGGTTGGGGGACAGTAGAGACCCAGTACTTC.

This clonotype appeared many times. The chain recombines TRBV20-1 with TRBJ2-1, with 10 bases matching TRBD1. CDR3 length: 16 residues. Trimming took 5 bases from V and 5 from J; bases not matched to a gene: 12. Germline V lookup: CDR1 DFQATT, CDR2 SNEGSKA (reference sequence). CDR3 loop: CSASGTGVYGDNEQFF. For the CDR3, the DNA is TGCAGTGCTTCCGGGACAGGGGTCTATGGGGACAATGAGCAGTTCTTC.

In this sample, this clonotype turned up a few times. The chain couples TRBV24-1 to TRBJ2-3; 8 nucleotides align to TRBD1. Per germline, CDR1 KGHDR and CDR2 SFDVKD. The CDR3 has 15 amino acids. V was clipped by 3 bases and J by 5 bases; unmatched bases: 6. The CDR3 protein is CATSDRDRTGDTQYF. The CDR3 DNA follows: TGTGCCACCAGTGATAGGGACAGGACGGGAGATACGCAGTATTTT.

This clonotype was observed a handful of times. This chain joins TRBV15 and TRBJ1-2; D uncertain. The CDR3 consists of 14 residues. CDR1 is LNHNV, CDR2 YYDKDF, per germline (reference sequence). Trimming took off 0 bases at V and 4 bases at J, with 9 bases between the two ends. CDR3 sequence: CATSRDVRVYGYTF. As DNA, the CDR3 is TGTGCCACCAGCAGAGATGTAAGGGTCTATGGCTACACCTTC.

Of note for this clonotype: A single base separates this from a much larger clone, so it may be a read error. The chain combines TRBV6-2 or TRBV6-3 with TRBJ2-1; no clear D. The assigned J gene may be wrong: the sequence end matches TRBJ2-5 better. The length of the CDR3 is 13 residues. Germline CDR1 and CDR2: MNHEY and SVGEGT. CDR3 region: CASSSNSKEAQYF. The CDR3 region has the DNA TGTGCCAGCAGTTCAAATAGCAAAGAGGCCCAGTACTTC.

The table lists this clonotype with many counts. This chain connects TRBV12-3 or TRBV12-4 to TRBJ1-2; weak D call: TRBD1 (5 bases). The ends were cut back, 2 bases at V and 5 bases at J, with 9 bases in the middle. The CDR3 extends over 13 amino acids. CDR3 DNA: TGTGCCAGCAGTTTAATCCAGGGTTATGGCTACACCTTC. This encodes CASSLIQGYGYTF.

The chain combines TRBV4-3 with TRBJ2-5, with D uncertain. The V and J ends lost 2 bases and 3 bases respectively, with 13 bases between them. Per the germline V gene, CDR1 is LGHNA and CDR2 is YSLEER. The CDR3 runs to 15 residues. This CDR3 is CASSQRGAAEETQYF. The DNA of the CDR3 is TGCGCCAGCAGCCAAAGAGGTGCGGCGGAAGAGACCCAGTACTTC.

This clonotype was counted a few times. V is TRBV29-1 and J is TRBJ1-1; the D is unclear. This CDR3 contains 12 residues. Germline V gene lookup returns CDR1 SQVTM and CDR2 ANQGSEA. V was trimmed by 4 bases and J by 7 bases, leaving 13 bases between them. The CDR3 DNA follows: TGCAGCGTTGTAGGGATTCGTTATGAAGCTTTCTTT. Amino acid sequence: CSVVGIRYEAFF.

This chain uses TRBV12-5 with TRBJ1-1; D not resolved. In germline, CDR1 is LGHNT, CDR2 FRNRAP. Trimming left V 5 bases short and J 0 bases short, with 7 bases between. This CDR3 is built from 13 residues. The CDR3 region has the DNA TGTGCTAGTGGTCCTGAGCTGAACACTGAAGCTTTCTTT. Translation: CASGPELNTEAFF.

The genes are TRBV20-1 and TRBJ2-3; 7 positions match TRBD2. The CDR3 consists of 14 residues. The germline V gene encodes CDR1 DFQATT and CDR2 SNEGSKA (reference sequence). After removal of 5 bases from V and 5 bases from J, the junction contained 10 bases not matched to a gene. CDR3 in DNA: TGCAGTGCTTCACTAGCGCCCGAGGAAGATACGCAGTATTTT. It specifies CSASLAPEEDTQYF.

The rearrangement joins TRBV12-3 or TRBV12-4 to TRBJ2-2; the match to TRBD2 covers 8 bases. CDR3 length equals 16 residues. Trimming removed 6 bases from V and 5 bases from J; junction bases left unmatched: 11. CDR3 residues: CASRLRAGVSTGELFF. As DNA, the CDR3 is TGTGCCAGCAGATTGAGAGCGGGAGTATCGACCGGGGAGCTGTTTTTT.

V and J are TRBV20-1 and TRBJ1-2; no definite D call. The CDR3 is 16 residues long. Germline lookup yields CDR1 DFQATT and CDR2 SNEGSKA (reference sequence). V lost 0 bases and J 4 bases, leaving 18 bases between the germline ends. CDR3 bases: TGCAGTGCTAGAGATACGTTGGCAGAGAATTTCTATGGCTACACCTTC. Translated, it gives CSARDTLAENFYGYTF.